This entry lists 13 T cell receptor beta chains sequenced from one sample in a study of CD8 T cells in Susac syndrome. RNA in amounts of roughly 0.5 to 1 ug was reverse transcribed with random hexamers. TCRdb called the immunoSEQ multiplex PCR reads again in MiXCR, with one record for every CDR3 protein. The table includes around 140,000 distinct CDR3 sequences, just under 95% detected once. The sequenced material came from CD4+ T cells from PBMCs. These receptors all stem from a human donor with Susac syndrome.

V and J are TRBV12-3 or TRBV12-4 and TRBJ1-5, with D possibly TRBD1 on 5 matching bases. This CDR3 comprises 17 residues. V gave up 5 bases and J gave up 0 bases, with 17 bases separating them. CDR3 bases: TGTGCCAGCAGTCCCGGACCGCGACAGTATAGCAATCAGCCCCAGCATTTT. It encodes CASSPGPRQYSNQPQHF.

The chain uses TRBV30 and TRBJ1-1, with 8 positions matching TRBD1. The CDR3 totals 14 residues. Germline V gene sequence: CDR1 GTSNPN, CDR2 SVGIG (reference sequence). The junction had 4 bases not matched to a gene; V was cut back by 2 bases and J by 2 bases. For the CDR3, the DNA is TGTGCCTGGAGTTTAACAGGGGGAAACACTGAAGCTTTCTTT. This encodes CAWSLTGGNTEAFF. Complete variable domain (other parts from reference TRBV30 and TRBJ1-1): SQTIHQWPATLVQPVGSPLSLECTVEGTSNPNLYWYRQAAGRGLQLLFYSVGIGQISSEVPQNLSASRPQDRQFILSSKKLLLSDSGFYLCAWSLTGGNTEAFFGQGTRLTVV.

This chain connects TRBV15 to TRBJ2-3; tentatively, D is TRBD1 (5 bases). The CDR3 length is 16 residues. Per germline, CDR1 LNHNV and CDR2 YYDKDF (reference sequence). V gave up 0 bases and J gave up 4 bases, with 14 bases separating them. The CDR3 DNA reads TGTGCCACCAGCAGAGAACAGGCCCTATACCCAGATACGCAGTATTTT. Translating gives CATSREQALYPDTQYF.

The chain combines TRBV25-1 with TRBJ1-5; D perhaps matches TRBD1 (5 bases). The CDR3 is 15 residues long. Germline CDR1 is MGHDK and CDR2 is SYGVNS. V lost 1 base and J 5 bases, leaving 12 bases between the germline ends. This CDR3 reads CASSESGGGYQPQHF. CDR3 nucleotides: TGTGCCAGCAGTGAATCTGGGGGAGGCTATCAGCCCCAGCATTTT.

The chain combines TRBV30 with TRBJ2-7, with 11 bases lining up with TRBD1. V lost 0 bases to trimming and J lost 2 bases; unmatched junction nucleotides: 3. CDR1 and CDR2 (germline): GTSNPN, SVGIG (reference sequence). The CDR3 loop spans 15 amino acids. The CDR3 region has the DNA TGTGCCTGGAGTGTCCTGGGACAGGGGGCCTACGAGCAGTACTTC. Translating gives CAWSVLGQGAYEQYF.

V usage is TRBV7-9 and J usage is TRBJ2-4; 11 nucleotides match TRBD2. With V trimmed by 11 bases and J by 1 base, 4 bases remained unmatched. This CDR3 has 14 amino acids. The germline V gene has CDR1 SEHNR and CDR2 FQNEAQ (reference sequence). Written as DNA, the CDR3 is TGTGCCGGATCTAGCGGGGGGGCCAAAAACATTCAGTACTTC. Its protein is CAGSSGGAKNIQYF.

V usage is TRBV6-2 or TRBV6-3 and J usage is TRBJ1-1; 11 bases agree with TRBD1. Looked up from germline, CDR1 is MNHEY and CDR2 is SVGEGT. The CDR3 is 15 residues long. The trim removed 6 bases at V and 5 bases at J, leaving 8 bases unmatched. The CDR3 here is CASRGQGDPRTEAFF. The DNA for the CDR3 is TGTGCCAGCAGGGGACAGGGGGACCCGAGGACTGAAGCTTTCTTT.

This sequence joins TRBV30 and TRBJ2-7, with D unclear. There are 12 residues in the CDR3. The germline gives CDR1 GTSNPN, CDR2 SVGIG (reference sequence). With 2 bases removed from V and 2 bases from J, the gap between germline ends came to 7 bases. The CDR3 DNA sequence: TGTGCCTGGAGTTTAGGACCCTACGAGCAGTACTTC. Protein sequence: CAWSLGPYEQYF.

This chain links TRBV9 with TRBJ2-1; D gene uncertain. V shed 4 bases and J shed 8 bases, with 25 bases lying between them. The CDR3 spans 17 residues. CDR1 is SGDLS, CDR2 YYNGEE, per germline. CDR3 nucleotides: TGTGCCAGCAGCTCGGGTACCCAACGAATAGGTATCCATGAGCAGTTCTTC. This sequence encodes CASSSGTQRIGIHEQFF.

The rearrangement joins TRBV12-3 or TRBV12-4 to TRBJ2-2; 7 positions match TRBD2. CDR3 length: 14 amino acids. The V gene end was trimmed by 11 bases and the J gene end by 0 bases; junction bases not matched to a gene: 6. The CDR3 DNA sequence: TGTGCCTTCAGGGCGGGAGCGAACACCGGGGAGCTGTTTTTT. Protein sequence: CAFRAGANTGELFF.

V usage is TRBV28 and J usage is TRBJ2-7, with D unresolved. CDR3 length equals 14 residues. Germline V gene lookup returns CDR1 MDHEN and CDR2 SYDVKM. V was trimmed by 7 bases and J by 3 bases, leaving 16 bases between them. The CDR3 loop is CASTPGGFVYEQYF. The CDR3 nucleotides are TGTGCCAGCACCCCCGGCGGATTCGTCTACGAGCAGTACTTC.

The gene calls are TRBV3-1 and TRBJ1-1, with unresolved D. Germline V lookup: CDR1 LGHDT, CDR2 YNNKEL (reference sequence). CDR3 length: 11 residues. Trimming removed 3 bases from V and 7 bases from J, with 6 bases in between. The CDR3 DNA follows: TGTGCCAGCAGCCATTCTTATGAAGCTTTCTTT. Translation gives CASSHSYEAFF.

CDR3 bases: TGTGCCAGCGAGAGGCAGGCCTCCGTTAATGAGCAGTTCTTC. Amino acid sequence: CASERQASVNEQFF. The chain has TRBV2 and TRBJ2-1; D ambiguous. Germline lookup yields CDR1 SNHLY and CDR2 FYNNEI. The CDR3 contains 14 residues. Between the trimmed V and J ends, which lost 8 bases and 7 bases, there was a span of 18 bases.